This T cell receptor beta chain was documented in a study of cytomegalovirus exposure and HLA in healthy donors. Study results and caveats: Cytomegalovirus association was assigned to some 160 TCR beta chains.

A multiplex PCR was run with 60 Vbeta primers and 13 Jbeta primers. Clones were sequenced by immunoSEQ multiplex PCR, and TCRdb holds only the in-frame ones, with some missing. The data contain approximately 220,000 clones, over 80% of them singletons. V lost 2 bases and J lost 9, with 11 bases in between. The CDR3 length is 12 residues. The germline V gene encodes CDR1 MNHNS and CDR2 SASEGT. Worth noting for this clone: Antigen specificity is unknown.

This chain uses TRBV6-1 with TRBJ2-7; D is ambiguous. Sequenced input: PBMCs. The source is a man aged 40-50 years in good health and CMV-seropositive. CDR3 nucleotides: TGTGCCAGCAGTGAATTTGAGCTCGGGCAGTACTTC. Residues: CASSEFELGQYF.